Listed below are T cell receptor beta chains from one sample, sequenced in a study of T cells in Graves' hyperthyroidism and ophthalmopathy. TCRdb re-called the multiplex PCR reads with MiXCR, one entry per CDR3 protein. The data hold 350,000 to 450,000 distinct CDR3 sequences, with about 14% observed a single time. The specimen was blood. Receptors were obtained from a man aged 45 to 65 with Graves' ophthalmopathy. The CDR3 runs from the conserved cysteine through the conserved F or W. A D gene is named only where the DNA matches it firmly. Expanded clones are given a class, and other clones once, few, many or no size at all.

>TRBD2|TRBJ2-3|16|many|TRBV7-9
CASSWTSGRLTDTQYF
TGTGCCAGCAGCTGGACTAGCGGGAGACTCACAGATACGCAGTATTTT
>.|TRBJ2-7|14|many|TRBV5-1
CASSPGSTSYEQYF
TGCGCCAGCAGCCCTGGATCGACCAGCTACGAGCAGTACTTC
>.|TRBJ1-5|22|many|TRBV15
CATSRGDGTGTPGLVLSQPQHF
TGTGCCACCAGCAGAGGAGATGGGACCGGGACACCGGGTCTAGTCCTCAGTCAGCCCCAGCATTTT
>TRBD2|TRBJ2-1|14|many|TRBV7-6
CASSLELADNEQFF
TGTGCCAGCAGCTTAGAACTAGCGGACAATGAGCAGTTCTTC
>.|TRBJ2-5|14|many|TRBV3-1
CASSRLERYETQYF
TGTGCCAGTTCCAGACTAGAACGGTACGAGACCCAGTACTTC
>TRBD2|TRBJ2-1|14|.|TRBV7-9
CASRQPGLVNEQFF
TGTGCCAGCAGACAGCCGGGACTAGTGAATGAGCAGTTCTTC
>TRBD2|TRBJ2-7|16|few|TRBV27
CASTRMLAGVLDEQYF
TGTGCCAGCACTCGAATGCTAGCGGGAGTACTCGACGAGCAGTACTTC
>.|TRBJ1-1|14|many|TRBV28
CASSLSRRNTEAFF
TGTGCCAGCAGTTTATCTCGGAGGAACACTGAAGCTTTCTTT
>TRBD2|TRBJ2-7|17|many|TRBV3-1
CASSQGPGGTSPSEQYF
TGTGCCAGCAGCCAAGGCCCCGGGGGGACTAGCCCGAGCGAGCAGTACTTC
>TRBD2|TRBJ2-1|15|many|TRBV7-2
CASSLIAGVGNEQFF
TGTGCCAGCAGCTTAATAGCGGGAGTGGGCAATGAGCAGTTCTTC
>TRBD2|TRBJ2-4|15|few|TRBV7-9
CASSLAGGVKNIQYF
TGTGCCAGCAGCTTAGCGGGAGGGGTCAAAAACATTCAGTACTTC
>.|TRBJ1-2|15|.|TRBV12-3/TRBV12-4
CASSLTHTGSYGYTF
TGTGCCAGCAGCCTAACACATACAGGGTCCTATGGCTACACCTTC
>TRBD2|TRBJ2-5|14|.|TRBV30
CAWTQGGFQETQYF
TGTGCCTGGACGCAGGGAGGGTTCCAAGAGACCCAGTACTTC
>.|TRBJ2-7|13|many|TRBV3-1
CASSDGGVYEQYF
TGTGCCAGCAGCGACGGGGGCGTCTACGAGCAGTACTTC
>.|TRBJ1-1|15|many|TRBV30
CAWSWRGGENTEAFF
TGTGCCTGGAGTTGGCGGGGGGGCGAGAACACTGAAGCTTTCTTT
>.|TRBJ1-1|13|few|TRBV6-1
CASSEFGQTEAFF
TGTGCCAGCAGTGAATTCGGTCAGACTGAAGCTTTCTTT
>.|TRBJ1-1|15|many|TRBV12-3/TRBV12-4
CASSSDWERETEAFF
TGTGCCAGCAGCTCCGATTGGGAGAGGGAGACTGAAGCTTTCTTT
>TRBD1|TRBJ1-1|14|many|TRBV6-1
CASSYQGERTEAFF
TGTGCCAGCAGTTATCAGGGGGAACGCACTGAAGCTTTCTTT
>TRBD1|TRBJ2-7|15|.|TRBV27
CASSTSGTGPSEQYF
TGTGCCAGCAGTACCTCCGGGACAGGACCTAGCGAGCAGTACTTC
>TRBD2|TRBJ2-1|16|.|TRBV5-1
CASGNSGSLSVHEQFF
TGCGCCAGCGGAAATAGCGGGAGTCTGTCGGTTCATGAGCAGTTCTTC
>TRBD2|TRBJ2-7|15|few|TRBV20-1
CSASDGGRASYEQYF
TGCAGTGCTAGTGATGGCGGGAGGGCCTCCTACGAGCAGTACTTC
>TRBD2|TRBJ2-2|17|.|TRBV7-2
CASSPTRLAGYTGELFF
TGTGCCAGCAGCCCCACTAGACTAGCGGGATACACCGGGGAGCTGTTTTTT
>.|TRBJ2-5|16|many|TRBV5-1
CASSLAEILPFETQYF
TGCGCCAGCAGCTTGGCCGAGATCCTGCCGTTCGAGACCCAGTACTTC
>.|TRBJ2-2|14|.|TRBV19
CASSIRANTGELFF
TGTGCCAGTAGTATAAGAGCGAATACCGGGGAGCTGTTTTTT
>TRBD1|TRBJ2-3|14|many|TRBV2
CASQDRVRTDTQYF
TGTGCCAGCCAGGACAGGGTCCGAACAGATACGCAGTATTTT
>TRBD2|TRBJ2-1|14|many|TRBV10-3
CAIRQGLAGNEQFF
TGTGCCATCAGACAGGGACTAGCGGGGAATGAGCAGTTCTTC
>.|TRBJ2-7|14|.|TRBV12-3/TRBV12-4
CASSLRGLYYEQYF
TGTGCCAGCAGTTTACGTGGCTTATACTACGAGCAGTACTTC
>.|TRBJ1-5|15|.|TRBV5-5
CASSATGVSNQPQHF
TGTGCCAGCAGCGCGACCGGAGTCAGCAATCAGCCCCAGCATTTT
>.|TRBJ2-7|15|many|TRBV12-3/TRBV12-4
CASCSGGGLSHEQYF
TGTGCCAGCTGCTCCGGAGGGGGTTTAAGTCACGAGCAGTACTTC
>.|TRBJ1-3|15|.|TRBV5-1
CASRTGTSSGNTIYF
TGCGCCAGTCGGACTGGGACGAGCTCTGGAAACACCATATATTTT
>.|TRBJ2-2|14|few|TRBV19
CASSPARGFGELFF
TGTGCCAGTAGTCCAGCAAGAGGTTTCGGGGAGCTGTTTTTT
>.|TRBJ2-5|16|many|TRBV7-8
CASSLSTTGGAETQYF
TGTGCCAGCAGCTTGTCGACTACGGGGGGCGCGGAGACCCAGTACTTC
>TRBD1|TRBJ2-5|13|many|TRBV6-1
CASTEGQEETQYF
TGTGCCAGCACCGAAGGACAGGAAGAGACCCAGTACTTC
>.|TRBJ2-7|14|many|TRBV28
CAGQTPARSYEQYF
TGTGCCGGTCAAACCCCGGCGCGATCCTACGAGCAGTACTTC
>.|TRBJ2-2|16|many|TRBV5-4
CASSLAVGANTGELFF
TGTGCCAGCAGCTTGGCCGTGGGCGCGAACACCGGGGAGCTGTTTTTT
>TRBD2|TRBJ2-1|14|many|TRBV10-3
CATVIAGGDNEQFF
TGTGCCACTGTTATAGCGGGGGGTGACAATGAGCAGTTCTTC
>.|TRBJ1-2|14|many|TRBV6-1
CASSEAGRGDGYTF
TGTGCCAGCAGTGAAGCAGGGAGGGGGGACGGCTACACCTTC
>TRBD2|TRBJ2-7|14|once|TRBV20-1
CSARSTSGAYEQYF
TGCAGTGCTAGATCGACTAGCGGGGCCTACGAGCAGTACTTC
>TRBD2|TRBJ2-7|17|many|TRBV12-3/TRBV12-4
CASSQPGLAGVIHEQYF
TGTGCCAGCAGCCAACCGGGACTAGCGGGAGTAATCCACGAGCAGTACTTC
>TRBD2|TRBJ2-5|16|few|TRBV6-1
CASRHGGLAGSETQYF
TGTGCCAGCAGACACGGGGGACTAGCGGGGTCAGAGACCCAGTACTTC
>.|TRBJ2-7|14|many|TRBV28
CASSFYGRDSEQYF
TGTGCCAGCAGTTTTTACGGGAGAGATTCCGAGCAGTACTTC
>.|TRBJ1-5|15|many|TRBV12-3/TRBV12-4
CASSADSSGNQPQHF
TGTGCCAGCAGTGCGGACTCCTCGGGCAATCAGCCCCAGCATTTT
>TRBD2|TRBJ2-2|16|few|TRBV12-3/TRBV12-4
CASSSLAGRGTGELFF
TGTGCCAGCAGTTCATTAGCGGGGCGGGGCACCGGGGAGCTGTTTTTT
>.|TRBJ1-5|15|many|TRBV2
CASAPGARGGQPQHF
TGTGCCAGCGCGCCGGGGGCGAGGGGTGGTCAGCCCCAGCATTTT
>TRBD1|TRBJ2-7|18|many|TRBV12-3/TRBV12-4
CASSLRWRQGAPVYEQYF
TGTGCCAGCAGTTTACGGTGGCGACAGGGGGCCCCCGTCTACGAGCAGTACTTC
>TRBD2|TRBJ2-1|17|.|TRBV5-5
CASSPAASGRRWDEQFF
TGTGCCAGCAGCCCGGCGGCTAGCGGGAGGAGGTGGGATGAGCAGTTCTTC
>.|TRBJ1-4|12|few|TRBV29-1
CSVELARGKLFF
TGCAGCGTTGAACTAGCTCGAGGAAAACTGTTTTTT
>TRBD2|TRBJ2-7|16|.|TRBV7-9
CASSLGGLAGVREQYF
TGTGCCAGCAGCTTAGGGGGACTAGCGGGAGTTCGGGAGCAGTACTTC
>.|TRBJ2-3|13|many|TRBV7-3
CASSLGSWDTQYF
TGTGCCAGCAGCTTAGGATCGTGGGATACGCAGTATTTT
>TRBD2|TRBJ2-1|16|.|TRBV15
CATSRELAGVLNEQFF
TGTGCCACCAGCAGAGAGCTAGCGGGAGTGCTTAATGAGCAGTTCTTC
>.|TRBJ2-1|16|few|TRBV14
CASSHWRRIEGNEQFF
TGTGCCAGCAGCCATTGGAGGAGGATAGAAGGCAATGAGCAGTTCTTC
>.|TRBJ2-1|14|.|TRBV3-1
CASSQAGAPYEQFF
TGTGCCAGCAGCCAAGCGGGAGCTCCCTACGAGCAGTTCTTC
>.|TRBJ2-7|12|many|TRBV7-9
CASSVDVGEQYF
TGTGCCAGCAGCGTAGATGTCGGGGAGCAGTACTTC
>.|TRBJ1-6|14|few|TRBV2
CASSELSYNSPLHF
TGTGCCAGCAGTGAACTAAGCTATAATTCACCCCTCCACTTT
>.|TRBJ2-5|13|many|TRBV4-1
CASSQERFETQYF
TGCGCCAGCAGCCAAGAGAGGTTCGAGACCCAGTACTTC
>.|TRBJ2-2|14|.|TRBV4-1
CASSPEAGPGELFF
TGCGCCAGCAGCCCCGAGGCGGGGCCCGGGGAGCTGTTTTTT